The entry that follows covers one T cell receptor (beta chain) sequence. Antigen: not known. Repertoires were generated with immunoSEQ multiplex PCR, while TCRdb's copy carries only in-frame clones and drops some. The sample lists some 1.1 million clones; 77% were seen once. This entry comes from a study of shared clonotypes between healthy human individuals. Whole-study findings and limits: Among several donors, roughly 5% of naive CD4 clonotypes were found in common.

Trimming removed 1 base from V and 2 bases from J, with 8 bases in between. Germline V gives CDR1 SGHVS, CDR2 FNYEAQ. The CDR3 covers 14 residues. The rearrangement links TRBV7-6 to TRBJ2-5; perhaps TRBD1 as D (5 bases). Sequencing was carried out using memory CD4+ T cells from PBMCs. Subset in this sample: CD45RA-negative fraction. The TCR originated in a man aged 18 to 35 in good health. Some clones in this sample may be carry-over from other donors' samples. This CDR3 reads CASSLGREQETQYF. CDR3 nucleotide sequence: TGTGCCAGCAGCTTAGGCAGGGAACAAGAGACCCAGTACTTC. Complete variable domain (other parts from reference TRBV7-6 and TRBJ2-5): GAGVSQSPRYKVTKRGQDVALRCDPISGHVSLYWYRQALGQGPEFLTYFNYEAQQDKSGLPNDRFSAERPEGSISTLTIQRTEQRDSAMYRCASSLGREQETQYFGPGTRLLVL.